This is a list of T cell receptor beta chains from one sample in a study of blood T cell repertoires in COVID-19. TCRdb's table, derived via immunoSEQ multiplex PCR, lists solely in-frame clones and lacks some. The data contain approximately 200,000 clones, around 88% of them singletons. Sequencing used PBMCs or T cells enriched from blood (not recorded which). These receptors were collected from a woman in her 30s who had been exposed to COVID-19. The CDR3 runs from the conserved cysteine through the conserved F or W. D genes are given only for firm matches. Rows may omit the clone size; those that give it use once, few, many or a size class.

J gene | V gene | D gene | clone size | CDR3 DNA | CDR3 protein
TRBJ2-7 | TRBV5-1 | TRBD1 | . | TGCGCCAGCAGCTTAGACAGGGTAGGCCCCTACGAGCAGTACTTC | CASSLDRVGPYEQYF
TRBJ2-7 | TRBV9 | TRBD1 | . | TGTGCCAGCAGCTTAGAAGCGGGGACCGGGACAGGGTCCTACGAGCAGTACTTC | CASSLEAGTGTGSYEQYF
TRBJ2-1 | TRBV18 | . | . | TGTGCCAGCTCACCCCGGGTCCGAGGCGGTTACCGCTCCTACAATGAGCAGTTCTTC | CASSPRVRGGYRSYNEQFF
TRBJ2-3 | TRBV29-1 | TRBD2 | . | TGCAGCGCCGCGACTAGCGGCACAGATACGCAGTATTTT | CSAATSGTDTQYF
TRBJ2-2 | TRBV7-6 | . | . | TGTGCCAGCAGCCAAGGACAGGAGGGCACCGGGGAGCTGTTTTTT | CASSQGQEGTGELFF
TRBJ1-3 | TRBV11-2 | . | . | TGTGCCAGCAGCTTCGGGTACACCATATATTTT | CASSFGYTIYF
TRBJ1-6 | TRBV6-5 | TRBD1 | once | TGTGCAACTCGTAGGGGGCAGGGGGAGCTTTCACCCCTCCACTTT | CATRRGQGELSPLHF
TRBJ1-1 | TRBV19 | . | once | TGTGCCAGTAAGAAACCGGGACTTCTGAACACTGAAGCTTTCTTT | CASKKPGLLNTEAFF
TRBJ2-3 | TRBV5-4 | . | . | TGTGCCAGCAGCTTGGACTTGTCGGGGGTCGCAGATACGCAGTATTTT | CASSLDLSGVADTQYF
TRBJ1-5 | TRBV20-1 | . | few | TGCAGTGCTAGTCGGGGGACGAGCAATCAGCCCCAGCATTTT | CSASRGTSNQPQHF
TRBJ1-5 | TRBV15 | . | . | TGTGCCACCAGCAGAGATCTGTTGAGTTCCCGGAGCAATCAGCCCCAGCATTTT | CATSRDLLSSRSNQPQHF
TRBJ1-6 | TRBV4-1 | . | few | TGCGCCAGCAGCCAAGGTTACGGGGGATCGAGCTCACCCCTCCACTTT | CASSQGYGGSSSPLHF
TRBJ1-6 | TRBV5-1 | . | once | TGCGCCAGCAGCCTACAGGGTGGGGATTCACCCCTCCACTTT | CASSLQGGDSPLHF
TRBJ2-5 | TRBV2 | . | . | TGTGCCAGCCGGTTCTCTGGTGGGACCCAGTACTTC | CASRFSGGTQYF
TRBJ1-1 | TRBV6-5 | . | . | TGTGCCAGCAGTTACGGTGGGGGCATGAACACTGAAGCTTTCTTT | CASSYGGGMNTEAFF
TRBJ1-4 | TRBV5-1 | . | . | TGCGCCAGCAGCTCGCGGGGGTCTAATGAAAAACTGTTTTTT | CASSSRGSNEKLFF
TRBJ2-7 | TRBV7-8 | . | . | TGTGCCAGCAGCTTAGATCGGGGTGGCTTCTACGAGCAGTACTTC | CASSLDRGGFYEQYF
TRBJ2-3 | TRBV3-1/TRBV3-2 | . | . | TGTGCCAGCAGCCAAATCGACTCTAGGCCAGATACGCAGTATTTT | CASSQIDSRPDTQYF
TRBJ2-6 | TRBV27 | . | . | TGTGCCAGCAGCACGTACGGGGGGGCCAACGTCCTGACTTTC | CASSTYGGANVLTF
TRBJ1-1 | TRBV5-4 | . | . | TGTGCCAGCAGCTTTGGAGGGGCTCTGAACACTGAAGCTTTCTTT | CASSFGGALNTEAFF
TRBJ1-1 | TRBV2 | . | . | TGTGCCAGCAGTGCACAGGGTGAGGACACTGAAGCTTTCTTT | CASSAQGEDTEAFF
TRBJ2-2 | TRBV27 | . | . | TGTGCCAGCAGTTTATGGGCCAGGGCGAACACCGGGGAGCTGTTTTTT | CASSLWARANTGELFF
TRBJ1-3 | TRBV12-3/TRBV12-4 | . | . | TGTGCCAGCAGTTTTTATGGAAACACCATATATTTT | CASSFYGNTIYF
TRBJ2-2 | TRBV5-1 | TRBD1 | once | TGCGCCAGCAGCCTTCGGACAGGGGAGAACGGGGAGCTGTTTTTT | CASSLRTGENGELFF
TRBJ2-3 | TRBV2 | TRBD2 | . | TGTGCCAGCAATGGGGAACTAGCGGGGGCTCATCCGGAGTATTTT | CASNGELAGAHPEYF
TRBJ1-4 | TRBV11-2 | . | once | TGTGCCAGCAGCTTGGACTCCCATTCGGGGTATGAAAAACTGTTTTTT | CASSLDSHSGYEKLFF
TRBJ1-2 | TRBV6-5 | . | . | TGTGCCAGCAGTTACTCCCTCGAGGGCTATGGCTACACCTTC | CASSYSLEGYGYTF